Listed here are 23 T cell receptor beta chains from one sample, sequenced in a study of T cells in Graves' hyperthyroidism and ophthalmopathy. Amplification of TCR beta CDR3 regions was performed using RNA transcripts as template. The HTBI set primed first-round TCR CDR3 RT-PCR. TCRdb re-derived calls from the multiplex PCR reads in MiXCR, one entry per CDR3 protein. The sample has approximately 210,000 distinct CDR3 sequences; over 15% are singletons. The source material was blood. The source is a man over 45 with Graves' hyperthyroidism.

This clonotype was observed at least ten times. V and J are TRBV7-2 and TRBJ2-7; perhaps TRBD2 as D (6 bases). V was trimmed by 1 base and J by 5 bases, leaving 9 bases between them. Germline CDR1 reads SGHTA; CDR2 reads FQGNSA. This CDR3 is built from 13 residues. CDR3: CASSLVGEDEQYF. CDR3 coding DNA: TGTGCCAGCAGCTTAGTGGGGGAGGACGAGCAGTACTTC.

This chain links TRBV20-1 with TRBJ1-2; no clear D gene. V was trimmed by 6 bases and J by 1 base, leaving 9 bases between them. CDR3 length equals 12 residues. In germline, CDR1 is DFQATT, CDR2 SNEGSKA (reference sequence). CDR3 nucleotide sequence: TGCAGTGCCAACGACATTAACTATGGCTACACCTTC. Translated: CSANDINYGYTF.

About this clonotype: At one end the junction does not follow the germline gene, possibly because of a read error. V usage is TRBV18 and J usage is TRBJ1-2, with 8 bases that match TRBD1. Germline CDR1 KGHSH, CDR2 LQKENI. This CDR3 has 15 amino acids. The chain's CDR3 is CASSPRVTGAFGCTF. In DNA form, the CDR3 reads TGTGCCAGCTCACCCCGAGTGACAGGGGCGTTTGGCTGCACCTTC.

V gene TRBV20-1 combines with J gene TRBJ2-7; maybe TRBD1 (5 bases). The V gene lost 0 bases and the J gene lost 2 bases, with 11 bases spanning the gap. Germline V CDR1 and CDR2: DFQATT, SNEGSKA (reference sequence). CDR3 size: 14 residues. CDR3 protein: CSARDIQAAYEQYF. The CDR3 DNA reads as TGCAGTGCTAGAGATATACAGGCAGCCTACGAGCAGTACTTC.

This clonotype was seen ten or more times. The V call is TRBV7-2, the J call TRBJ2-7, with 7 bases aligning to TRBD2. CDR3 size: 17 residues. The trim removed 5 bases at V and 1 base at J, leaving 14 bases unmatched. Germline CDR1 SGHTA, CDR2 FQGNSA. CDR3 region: CASSALPRGSPSYEQYF. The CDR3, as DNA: TGTGCCAGCAGCGCCCTCCCGCGGGGGTCCCCTTCCTACGAGCAGTACTTC.

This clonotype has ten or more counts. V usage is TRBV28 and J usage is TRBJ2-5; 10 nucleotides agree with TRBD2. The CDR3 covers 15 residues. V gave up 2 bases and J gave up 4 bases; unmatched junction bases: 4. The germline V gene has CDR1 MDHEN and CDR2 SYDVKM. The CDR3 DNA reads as TGTGCCAGCAGTTTAGAAATAGCGGGAGGAGAGACCCAGTACTTC. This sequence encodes CASSLEIAGGETQYF. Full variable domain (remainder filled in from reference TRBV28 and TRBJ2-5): DVKVTQSSRYLVKRTGEKVFLECVQDMDHENMFWYRQDPGLGLRLIYFSYDVKMKEKGDIPEGYSVSREKKERFSLILESASTNQTSMYLCASSLEIAGGETQYFGPGTRLLVL.

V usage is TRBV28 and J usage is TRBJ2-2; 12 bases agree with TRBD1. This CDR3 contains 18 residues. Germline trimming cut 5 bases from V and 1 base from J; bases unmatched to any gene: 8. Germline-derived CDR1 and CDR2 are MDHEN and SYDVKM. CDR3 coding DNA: TGTGCCAGCAGTCTAGGGACAGGGGGCTTTGAGAACACCGGGGAGCTGTTTTTT. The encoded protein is CASSLGTGGFENTGELFF.

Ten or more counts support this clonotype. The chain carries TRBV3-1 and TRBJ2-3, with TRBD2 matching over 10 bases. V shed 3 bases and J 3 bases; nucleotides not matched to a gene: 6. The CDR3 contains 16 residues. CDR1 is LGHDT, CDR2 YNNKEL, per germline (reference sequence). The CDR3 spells CASSQTGLAVTDTQYF. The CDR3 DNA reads TGTGCCAGCAGCCAGACCGGACTAGCGGTAACAGATACGCAGTATTTT.

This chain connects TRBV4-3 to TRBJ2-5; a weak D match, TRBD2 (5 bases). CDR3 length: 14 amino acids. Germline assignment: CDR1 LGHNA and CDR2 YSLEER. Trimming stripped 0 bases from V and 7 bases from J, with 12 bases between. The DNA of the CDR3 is TGCGCCAGCAGCCAAGATGTAGCCCGGGGGACCCAGTACTTC. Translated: CASSQDVARGTQYF.

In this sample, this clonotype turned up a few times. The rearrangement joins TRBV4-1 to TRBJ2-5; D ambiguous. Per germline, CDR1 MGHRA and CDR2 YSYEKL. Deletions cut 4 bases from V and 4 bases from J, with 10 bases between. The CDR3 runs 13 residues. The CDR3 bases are TGCGCCAGCAGCCTCACTCGGACAGAGACCCAGTACTTC. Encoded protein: CASSLTRTETQYF.

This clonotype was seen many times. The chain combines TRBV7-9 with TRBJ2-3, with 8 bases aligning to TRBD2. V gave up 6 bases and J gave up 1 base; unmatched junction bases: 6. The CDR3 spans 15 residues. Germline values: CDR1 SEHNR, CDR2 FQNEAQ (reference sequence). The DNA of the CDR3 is TGTGCCAGCAGACACTATAGCGGGGGCACAGATACGCAGTATTTT. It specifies CASRHYSGGTDTQYF.

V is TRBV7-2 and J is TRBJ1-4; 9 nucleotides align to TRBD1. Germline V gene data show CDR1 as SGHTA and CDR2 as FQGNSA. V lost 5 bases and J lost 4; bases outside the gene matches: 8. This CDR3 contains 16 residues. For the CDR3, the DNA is TGTGCCAGCAGCAGGGTTCCGGGACAGGGTAATGAAAAACTGTTTTTT. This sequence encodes CASSRVPGQGNEKLFF. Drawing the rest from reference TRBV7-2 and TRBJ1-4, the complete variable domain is GAGVSQSPSNKVTEKGKDVELRCDPISGHTALYWYRQSLGQGLEFLIYFQGNSAPDKSGLPSDRFSAERTGGSVSTLTIQRTQQEDSAVYLCASSRVPGQGNEKLFFGSGTQLSVL.

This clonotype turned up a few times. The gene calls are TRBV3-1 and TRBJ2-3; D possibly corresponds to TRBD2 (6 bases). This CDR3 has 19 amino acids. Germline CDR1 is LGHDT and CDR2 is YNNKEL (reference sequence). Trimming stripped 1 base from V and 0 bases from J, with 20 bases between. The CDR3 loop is CASSQGLSGIQSSTDTQYF. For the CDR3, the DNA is TGTGCCAGCAGCCAAGGGCTTAGCGGCATACAGAGCAGCACAGATACGCAGTATTTT.

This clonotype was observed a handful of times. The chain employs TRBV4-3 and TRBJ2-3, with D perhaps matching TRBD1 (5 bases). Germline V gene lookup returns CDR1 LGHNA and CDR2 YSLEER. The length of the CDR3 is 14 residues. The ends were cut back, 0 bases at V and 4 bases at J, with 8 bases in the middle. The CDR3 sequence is CASSQEGEPDTQYF. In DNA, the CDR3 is TGCGCCAGCAGCCAAGAAGGGGAACCAGATACGCAGTATTTT.

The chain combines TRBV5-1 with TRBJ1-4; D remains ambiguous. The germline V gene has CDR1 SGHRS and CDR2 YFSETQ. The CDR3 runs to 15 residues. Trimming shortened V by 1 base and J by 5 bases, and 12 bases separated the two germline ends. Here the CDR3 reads CASSLWPESNEKLFF. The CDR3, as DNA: TGCGCCAGCAGCTTGTGGCCAGAATCCAATGAAAAACTGTTTTTT.

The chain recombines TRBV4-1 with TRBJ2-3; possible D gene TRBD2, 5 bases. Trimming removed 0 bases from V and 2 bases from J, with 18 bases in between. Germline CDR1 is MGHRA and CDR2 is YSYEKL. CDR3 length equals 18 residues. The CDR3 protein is CASSQEALGGGNTDTQYF. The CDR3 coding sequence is TGCGCCAGCAGCCAAGAGGCGCTTGGCGGAGGTAACACAGATACGCAGTATTTT.

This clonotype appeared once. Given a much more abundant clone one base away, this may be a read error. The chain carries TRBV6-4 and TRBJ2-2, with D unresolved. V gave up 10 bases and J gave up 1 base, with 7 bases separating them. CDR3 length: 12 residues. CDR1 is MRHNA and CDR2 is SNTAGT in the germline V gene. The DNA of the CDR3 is TGTGCCACCAGCTGGAACACCGGGGAGCTGTTTTTT. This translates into CATSWNTGELFF.

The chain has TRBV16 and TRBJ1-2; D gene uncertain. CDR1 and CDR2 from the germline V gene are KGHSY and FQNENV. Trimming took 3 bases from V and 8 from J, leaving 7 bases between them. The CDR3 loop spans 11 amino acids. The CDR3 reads CASSHGRGYTF. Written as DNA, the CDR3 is TGTGCCAGCAGCCACGGTCGCGGCTACACCTTC.

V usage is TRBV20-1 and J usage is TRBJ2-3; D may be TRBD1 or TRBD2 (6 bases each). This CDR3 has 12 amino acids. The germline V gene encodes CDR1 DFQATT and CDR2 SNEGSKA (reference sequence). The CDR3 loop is CSPKGGADTQYF. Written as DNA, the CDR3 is TGCAGCCCCAAGGGGGGAGCAGATACGCAGTATTTT.

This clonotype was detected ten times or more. CDR3 residues: CASSKVGGNTEAFF. DNA for the CDR3: TGTGCCAGCAGCAAAGTCGGAGGTAACACTGAAGCTTTCTTT. The rearrangement joins TRBV11-3 to TRBJ1-1; no firm D call. Germline CDR1 reads SGHNT; CDR2 reads YENEEA. The CDR3 runs to 14 residues. Trimming left V 5 bases short and J 2 bases short, with 12 bases between.

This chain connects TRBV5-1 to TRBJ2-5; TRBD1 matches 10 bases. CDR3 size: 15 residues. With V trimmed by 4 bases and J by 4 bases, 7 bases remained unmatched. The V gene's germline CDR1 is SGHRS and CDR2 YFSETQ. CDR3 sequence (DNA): TGCGCCAGCAGCCTGGGACAGGGGAGGGCAGAGACCCAGTACTTC. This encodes CASSLGQGRAETQYF.

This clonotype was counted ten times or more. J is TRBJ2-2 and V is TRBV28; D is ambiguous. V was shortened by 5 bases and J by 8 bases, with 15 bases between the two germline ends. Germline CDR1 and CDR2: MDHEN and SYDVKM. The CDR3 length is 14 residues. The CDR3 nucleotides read TGTGCCAGCAGTCCCGCTAGGGTGATGGGGGAGCTGTTTTTT. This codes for CASSPARVMGELFF.

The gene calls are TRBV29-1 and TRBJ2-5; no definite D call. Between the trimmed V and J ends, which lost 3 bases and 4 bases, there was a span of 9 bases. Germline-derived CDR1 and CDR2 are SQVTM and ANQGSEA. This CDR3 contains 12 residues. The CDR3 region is CSVDRTAETQYF. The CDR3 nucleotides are TGCAGCGTTGACAGGACGGCAGAGACCCAGTACTTC.